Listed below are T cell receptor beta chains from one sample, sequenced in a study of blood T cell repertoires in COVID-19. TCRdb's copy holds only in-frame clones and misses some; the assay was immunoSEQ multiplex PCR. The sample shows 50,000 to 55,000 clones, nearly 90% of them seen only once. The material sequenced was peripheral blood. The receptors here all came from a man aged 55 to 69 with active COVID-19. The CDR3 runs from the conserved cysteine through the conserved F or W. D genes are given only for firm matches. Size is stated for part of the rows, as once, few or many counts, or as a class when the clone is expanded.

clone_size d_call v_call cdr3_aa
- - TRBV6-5 CASSYIGVGTDTQYF
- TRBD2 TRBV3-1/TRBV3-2 CASSQDSVTSGNESTDTQYF
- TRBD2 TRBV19 CASSPRTSGSRGTQYF
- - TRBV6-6 CASSKTGIEQYF
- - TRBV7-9 CASGPTGNQPQHF
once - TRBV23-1 CASSQWDKNSPLHF
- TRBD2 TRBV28 CASRIPPGLAGGYKNEQFF
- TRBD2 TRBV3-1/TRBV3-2 CASSQSGTSGRRLPREITDEQFF
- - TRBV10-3 CAISPTGGDRGYTF
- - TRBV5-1 CASSPGDAAPSSNQPQHF
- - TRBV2 CASSLDTVNTGELFF
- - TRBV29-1 CSATKGPWDEQYF
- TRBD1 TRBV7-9 CASSKTGGRETQYF
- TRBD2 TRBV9 CASSPTPGGTYEQYF
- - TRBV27 CASSPRGGGTEAFF
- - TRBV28 CASSFRPVTGYEQYF
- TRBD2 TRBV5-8 CASSLAGGTYEQYF
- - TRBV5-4 CASSLSARVGNSPLHF
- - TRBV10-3 CAISGDEDRTGEKLFF
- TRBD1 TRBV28 CASSLFTTGMSDTEAFF
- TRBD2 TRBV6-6 CAGAPGLANTGELFF
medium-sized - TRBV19 CASSISLEPYEQYF
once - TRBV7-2 CASSSSGLRNTEAFF
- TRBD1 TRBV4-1 CASSQDPGQVQGTQFF
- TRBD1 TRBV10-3 CAISGNRGENYGYTF
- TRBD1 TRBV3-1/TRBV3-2 CASSLETGSYEQYF
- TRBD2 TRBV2 CASGTSGTSYEQYF
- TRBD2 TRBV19 CASSRGGLNSYEQYF
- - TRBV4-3 CASSRFGLGTDTQYF
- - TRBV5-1 CASSLSQGGNEQYF
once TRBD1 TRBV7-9 CATGGGPSSNQPQHF
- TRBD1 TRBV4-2 CASSQGTALFSYDSGNTIYF
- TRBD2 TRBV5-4 CASSITSGLDTQYF
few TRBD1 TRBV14 CASSHLGQGNTEAFF
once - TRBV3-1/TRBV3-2 CASSQEGHKYQETQYF
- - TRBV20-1 CSASQETQYF
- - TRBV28 CASSPLGLGNTGELFF
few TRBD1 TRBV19 CASSKPDRTTNEKLFF
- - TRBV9 CASSVDGSGVFETQYF
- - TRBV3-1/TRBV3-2 CASSHRGRFQETQYF
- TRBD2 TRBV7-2 CASSLPSGKNIQYF
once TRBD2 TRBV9 CASSVGLADSYEQYF
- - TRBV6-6 CASSYSNRFYEQYF
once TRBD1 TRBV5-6 CASSETGGTEAFF
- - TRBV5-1 CASSLDRDYQETQYF
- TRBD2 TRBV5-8 CASSLRGLGTDTQYF
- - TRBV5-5 CASSLSSGIGQPQHF
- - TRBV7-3 CASSPTGLQETQYF
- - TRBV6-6 CASRTGWDTQYF
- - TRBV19 CASSSQRTVISYEQYF
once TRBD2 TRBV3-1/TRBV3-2 CASMETSGRFTGELFF
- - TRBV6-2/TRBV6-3 CASSYMDSGDTQYF
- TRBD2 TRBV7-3 CASSSDPSGSGNEQFF